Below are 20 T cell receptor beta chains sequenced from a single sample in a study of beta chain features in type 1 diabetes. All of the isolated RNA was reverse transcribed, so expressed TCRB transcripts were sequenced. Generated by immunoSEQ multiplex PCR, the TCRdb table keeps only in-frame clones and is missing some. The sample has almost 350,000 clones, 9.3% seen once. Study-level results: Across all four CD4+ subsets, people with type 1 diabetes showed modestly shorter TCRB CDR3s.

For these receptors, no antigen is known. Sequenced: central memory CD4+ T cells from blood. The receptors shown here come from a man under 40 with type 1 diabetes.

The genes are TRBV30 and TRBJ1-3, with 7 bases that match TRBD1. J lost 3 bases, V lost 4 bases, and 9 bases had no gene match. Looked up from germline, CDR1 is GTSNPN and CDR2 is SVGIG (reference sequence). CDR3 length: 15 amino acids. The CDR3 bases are TGTGCCTGGAAGCCCGATTACAGGGGTGGAAACACCATATATTTT. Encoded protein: CAWKPDYRGGNTIYF.

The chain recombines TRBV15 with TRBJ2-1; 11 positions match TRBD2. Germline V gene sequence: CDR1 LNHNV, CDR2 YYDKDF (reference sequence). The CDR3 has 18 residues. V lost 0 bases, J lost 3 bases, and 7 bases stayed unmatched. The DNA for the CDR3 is TGTGCCACCAGCAGAGATCCGCTAGCGGGGGGTTACTACAATGAGCAGTTCTTC. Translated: CATSRDPLAGGYYNEQFF.

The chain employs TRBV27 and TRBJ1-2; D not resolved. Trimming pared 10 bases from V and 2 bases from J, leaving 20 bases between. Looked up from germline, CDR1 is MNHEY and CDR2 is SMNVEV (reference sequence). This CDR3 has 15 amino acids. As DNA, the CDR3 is TGTGCCACAGCAGTTGGTTTCTCCCAAAACTATGGCTACACCTTC. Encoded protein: CATAVGFSQNYGYTF.

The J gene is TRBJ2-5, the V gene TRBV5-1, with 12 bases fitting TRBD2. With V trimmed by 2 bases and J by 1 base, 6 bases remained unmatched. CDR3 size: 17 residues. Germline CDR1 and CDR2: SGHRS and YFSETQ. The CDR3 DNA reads TGCGCCAGCAGCTTAACGGGACTAGCGGGTGGCCAAGAGACCCAGTACTTC. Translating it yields CASSLTGLAGGQETQYF.

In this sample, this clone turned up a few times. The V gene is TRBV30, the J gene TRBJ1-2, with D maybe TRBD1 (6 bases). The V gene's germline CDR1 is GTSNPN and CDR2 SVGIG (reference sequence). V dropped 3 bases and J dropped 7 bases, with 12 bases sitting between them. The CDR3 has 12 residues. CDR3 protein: CAWRQGRFGYTF. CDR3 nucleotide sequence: TGTGCCTGGAGACAGGGACGGTTTGGCTACACCTTC.

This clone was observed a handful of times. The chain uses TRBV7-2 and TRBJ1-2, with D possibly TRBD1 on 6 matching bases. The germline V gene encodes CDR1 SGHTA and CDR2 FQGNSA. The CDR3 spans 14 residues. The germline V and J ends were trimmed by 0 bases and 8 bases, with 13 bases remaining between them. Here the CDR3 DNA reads TGTGCCAGCAGCTTAGCTGAACAGGGCCGGGGCTACACCTTC. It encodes CASSLAEQGRGYTF.

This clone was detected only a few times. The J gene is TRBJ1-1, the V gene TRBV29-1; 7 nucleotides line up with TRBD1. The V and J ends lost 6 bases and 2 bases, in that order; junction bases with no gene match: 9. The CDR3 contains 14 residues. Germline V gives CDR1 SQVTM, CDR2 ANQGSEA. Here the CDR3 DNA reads TGCAGCGTCGCACTGGGACAGACTAACACTGAAGCTTTCTTT. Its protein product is CSVALGQTNTEAFF.

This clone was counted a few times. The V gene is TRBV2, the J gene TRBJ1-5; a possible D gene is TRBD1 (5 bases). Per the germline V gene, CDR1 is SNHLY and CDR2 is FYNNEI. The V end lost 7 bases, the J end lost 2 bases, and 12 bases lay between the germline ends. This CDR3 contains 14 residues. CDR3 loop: CASKWGDGNQPQHF. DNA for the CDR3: TGTGCCAGCAAGTGGGGGGACGGCAATCAGCCCCAGCATTTT.

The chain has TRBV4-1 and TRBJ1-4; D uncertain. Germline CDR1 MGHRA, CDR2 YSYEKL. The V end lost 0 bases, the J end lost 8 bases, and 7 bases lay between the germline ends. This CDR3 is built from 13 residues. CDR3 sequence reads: CASSQDRGEKLFF. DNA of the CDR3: TGCGCCAGCAGCCAAGATCGAGGGGAAAAACTGTTTTTT.

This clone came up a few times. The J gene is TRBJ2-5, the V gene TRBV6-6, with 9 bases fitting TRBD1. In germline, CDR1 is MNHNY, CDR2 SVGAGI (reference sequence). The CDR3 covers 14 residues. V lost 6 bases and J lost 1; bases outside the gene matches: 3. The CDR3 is CASRSQGAQETQYF. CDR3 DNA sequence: TGTGCCAGCAGGTCACAGGGGGCCCAAGAGACCCAGTACTTC.

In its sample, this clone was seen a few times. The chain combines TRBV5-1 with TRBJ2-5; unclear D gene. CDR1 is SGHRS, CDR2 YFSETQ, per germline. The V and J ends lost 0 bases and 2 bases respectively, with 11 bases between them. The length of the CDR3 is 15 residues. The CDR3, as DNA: TGCGCCAGCAGCTTGGCCACGGTAGGGCAAGAGACCCAGTACTTC. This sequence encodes CASSLATVGQETQYF. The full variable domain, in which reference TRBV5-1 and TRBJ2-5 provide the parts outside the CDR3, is KAGVTQTPRYLIKTRGQQVTLSCSPISGHRSVSWYQQTPGQGLQFLFEYFSETQRNKGNFPGRFSGRQFSNSRSEMNVSTLELGDSALYLCASSLATVGQETQYFGPGTRLLVL.

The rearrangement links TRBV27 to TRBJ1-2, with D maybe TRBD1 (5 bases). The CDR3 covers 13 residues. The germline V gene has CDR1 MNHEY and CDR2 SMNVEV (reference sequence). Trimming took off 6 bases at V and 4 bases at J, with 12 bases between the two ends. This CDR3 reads CASSLKGAYGYTF. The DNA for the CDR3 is TGTGCCAGCAGCCTCAAAGGGGCCTATGGCTACACCTTC.

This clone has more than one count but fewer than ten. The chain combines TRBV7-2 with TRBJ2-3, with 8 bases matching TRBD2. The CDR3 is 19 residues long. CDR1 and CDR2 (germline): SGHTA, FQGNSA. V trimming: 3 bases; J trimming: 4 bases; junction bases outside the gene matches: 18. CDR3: CASSFEPGLVDSGADTQYF. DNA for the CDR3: TGTGCCAGCAGCTTCGAGCCGGGACTAGTCGATAGTGGAGCAGATACGCAGTATTTT.

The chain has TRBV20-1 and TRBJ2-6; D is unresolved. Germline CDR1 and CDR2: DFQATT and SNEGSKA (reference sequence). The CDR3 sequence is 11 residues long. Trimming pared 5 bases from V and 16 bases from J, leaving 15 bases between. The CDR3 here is CSAASAVQLTF. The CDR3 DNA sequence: TGCAGTGCTGCGAGCGCTGTTCAACTGACTTTC.

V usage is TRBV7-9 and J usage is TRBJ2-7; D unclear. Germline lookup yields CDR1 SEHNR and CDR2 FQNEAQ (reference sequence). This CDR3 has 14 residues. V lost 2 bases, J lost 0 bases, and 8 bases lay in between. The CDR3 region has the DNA TGTGCCAGCAGCTTAAACCCTAGCTCCTACGAGCAGTACTTC. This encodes CASSLNPSSYEQYF.

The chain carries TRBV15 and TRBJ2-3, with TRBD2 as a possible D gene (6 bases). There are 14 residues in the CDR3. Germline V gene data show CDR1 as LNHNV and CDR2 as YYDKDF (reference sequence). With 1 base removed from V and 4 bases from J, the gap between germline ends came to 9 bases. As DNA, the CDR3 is TGTGCCACCAGCAGAGGTACTAGCCCAGATACGCAGTATTTT. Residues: CATSRGTSPDTQYF.

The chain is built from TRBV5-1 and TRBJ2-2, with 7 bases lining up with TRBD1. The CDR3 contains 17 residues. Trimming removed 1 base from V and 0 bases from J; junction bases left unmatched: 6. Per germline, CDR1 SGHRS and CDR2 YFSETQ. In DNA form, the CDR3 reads TGCGCCAGCAGCTTGCAATGGGACAGTTCGAACACCGGGGAGCTGTTTTTT. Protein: CASSLQWDSSNTGELFF.

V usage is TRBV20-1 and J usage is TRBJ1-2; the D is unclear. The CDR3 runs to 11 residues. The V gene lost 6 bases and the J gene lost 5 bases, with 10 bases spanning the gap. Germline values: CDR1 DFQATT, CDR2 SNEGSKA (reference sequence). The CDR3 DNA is TGCAGTGCCTCGGACCTTTATGGCTACACCTTC. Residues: CSASDLYGYTF.

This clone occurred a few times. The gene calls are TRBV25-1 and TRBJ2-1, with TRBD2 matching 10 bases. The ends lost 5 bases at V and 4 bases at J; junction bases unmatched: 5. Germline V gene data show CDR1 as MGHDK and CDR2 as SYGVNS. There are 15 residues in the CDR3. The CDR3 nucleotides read TGTGCCAGCAGTCAATTTAGCGGGGGGTACAATGAGCAGTTCTTC. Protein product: CASSQFSGGYNEQFF.

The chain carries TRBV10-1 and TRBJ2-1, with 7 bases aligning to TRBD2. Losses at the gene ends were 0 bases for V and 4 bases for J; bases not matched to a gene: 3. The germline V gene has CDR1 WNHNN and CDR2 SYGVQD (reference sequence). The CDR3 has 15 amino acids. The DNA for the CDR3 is TGCGCCAGCAGTGAGTCGGGGGGGGGTTACAATGAGCAGTTCTTC. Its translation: CASSESGGGYNEQFF.